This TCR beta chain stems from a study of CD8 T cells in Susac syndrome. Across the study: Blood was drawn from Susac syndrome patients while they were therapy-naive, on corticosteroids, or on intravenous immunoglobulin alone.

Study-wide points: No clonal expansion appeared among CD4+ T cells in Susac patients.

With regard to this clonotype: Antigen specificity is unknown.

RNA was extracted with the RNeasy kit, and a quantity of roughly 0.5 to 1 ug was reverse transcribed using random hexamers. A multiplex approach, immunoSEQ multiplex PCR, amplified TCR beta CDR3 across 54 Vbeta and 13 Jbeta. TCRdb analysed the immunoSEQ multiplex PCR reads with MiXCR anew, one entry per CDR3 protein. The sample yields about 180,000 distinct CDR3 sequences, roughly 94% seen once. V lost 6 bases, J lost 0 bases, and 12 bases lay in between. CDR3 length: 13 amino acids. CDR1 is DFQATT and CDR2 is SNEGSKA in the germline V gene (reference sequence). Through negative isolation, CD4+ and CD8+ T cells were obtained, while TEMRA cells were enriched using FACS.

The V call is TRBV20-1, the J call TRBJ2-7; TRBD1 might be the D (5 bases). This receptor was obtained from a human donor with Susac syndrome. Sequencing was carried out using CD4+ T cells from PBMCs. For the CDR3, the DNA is TGCAGTGCACCAGGACACCTCTCCTACGAGCAGTACTTC. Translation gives CSAPGHLSYEQYF.